These 22 T cell receptor beta chains were sequenced from one sample in a study of T cells in Graves' hyperthyroidism and ophthalmopathy (dated by TCRdb to about 2019). The library came from multiplex PCR. Sequencing was carried out with an Illumina HiSeq 2000. The TCR beta CDR3 regions were amplified from RNA transcripts. A first-round RT-PCR of the TCR CDR3 used the HTBI primer set with the Qiagen OneStep RT-PCR kit. TCRdb redid the processing of the public reads, applying fastp at Q25 and MiXCR, and retained in-frame beta chains. Rows matching on CDR3 protein sequence are summarized as one entry with the most common DNA and genes. Counted in this sample were hundreds of thousands of distinct CDR3 sequences; roughly a quarter of them appeared once. Roughly 10% of the sample lies in the top ten. Sequenced: blood. Every receptor here comes from a woman aged 30 to 39 with Graves' ophthalmopathy.

This clonotype was observed at least ten times. The chain combines TRBV20-1 with TRBJ2-7, with a tentative D call TRBD1 (6 bases). Germline V lookup: CDR1 DFQATT, CDR2 SNEGSKA (reference sequence). The CDR3 is 13 residues long. Trimming took off 4 bases at V and 5 bases at J, with 15 bases between the two ends. The CDR3 nucleotides read TGCAGTGCTACACAGGGAAGTTCCCACGAGCAGTACTTC. It encodes CSATQGSSHEQYF.

This clonotype was counted many times. The rearrangement links TRBV20-1 to TRBJ1-2, with a tentative D call TRBD1 (5 bases). The germline CDR1 and CDR2 sequences are DFQATT and SNEGSKA (reference sequence). This CDR3 comprises 14 residues. V was clipped by 6 bases and J by 3 bases, with 17 bases between them. The CDR3 nucleotides are TGCAGTGCGGACCTCACGGGGGACGACTATGGCTACACCTTC. Its protein product is CSADLTGDDYGYTF.

Many counts were recorded for this clonotype. This rearrangement joins TRBV29-1 to TRBJ2-2; a weak D match, TRBD1 (5 bases). Germline-derived CDR1 and CDR2 are SQVTM and ANQGSEA. The CDR3 length is 11 residues. V was cut by 5 bases and J by 8 bases, with 9 bases left in between. The CDR3 region is CSVFRAGELFF. CDR3 in DNA: TGCAGCGTTTTCAGGGCTGGGGAGCTGTTTTTT.

At least ten counts were recorded for this clonotype. The chain carries TRBV29-1 and TRBJ2-7, with D perhaps TRBD1 (5 bases). Trimming removed 3 bases at V and 2 bases at J, with 17 bases between. This CDR3 region has 15 residues. The germline V gene encodes CDR1 SQVTM and CDR2 ANQGSEA. As DNA, the CDR3 is TGCAGCGTTGAGGGCGTGGCAGGGAAAGCCTACGAGCAGTACTTC. It codes for CSVEGVAGKAYEQYF.

In this sample, this clonotype turned up many times. This rearrangement joins TRBV7-2 to TRBJ2-7, with 7 nucleotides matching TRBD1. CDR3 length: 15 residues. V lost 4 bases and J lost 4; bases outside the gene matches: 10. Germline CDR1 reads SGHTA; CDR2 reads FQGNSA. Written as DNA, the CDR3 is TGTGCCAGCAGCTATGCCGGGACAGAGTCTTACGAGCAGTACTTC. It is translated as CASSYAGTESYEQYF.

This clonotype was seen a few times. The chain recombines TRBV2 with TRBJ2-7, with D perhaps TRBD2 (6 bases). The CDR3 spans 14 residues. V gave up 8 bases and J gave up 9 bases, with 23 bases separating them. The germline V gene encodes CDR1 SNHLY and CDR2 FYNNEI. This CDR3 is CASLTGTGSTLQYF. In DNA, the CDR3 is TGTGCCAGCTTAACCGGGACTGGAAGTACGTTGCAGTACTTC.

This clonotype was counted only a few times. The gene calls are TRBV6-1 and TRBJ1-2; D is undetermined. CDR3 size: 14 residues. V was cut by 4 bases and J by 4 bases, with 13 bases left in between. Germline V gives CDR1 MNHNS, CDR2 SASEGT. CDR3 protein: CASSGEPGTYGYTF. DNA of the CDR3: TGTGCCAGCAGTGGCGAACCGGGAACCTATGGCTACACCTTC.

This clonotype was found many times. The rearrangement uses TRBV2 and TRBJ1-5; no reliable D call. Deletions cut 7 bases from V and 11 bases from J, with 15 bases between. The CDR3 spans 12 residues. The V gene's germline CDR1 is SNHLY and CDR2 FYNNEI. The CDR3 loop reads CASNALGTAQHF. The CDR3 DNA reads as TGTGCCAGCAATGCCCTGGGAACTGCCCAGCATTTT.

This clonotype has a count of ten or more. This sequence joins TRBV14 and TRBJ2-5; D ambiguous. CDR3 length equals 12 residues. Trimming removed 4 bases from V and 4 bases from J, with 7 bases in between. Per germline, CDR1 SGHDN and CDR2 FVKESK. The CDR3 reads CASSPNGETQYF. CDR3 in DNA: TGTGCCAGCAGCCCTAACGGAGAGACCCAGTACTTC. Complete variable domain (other parts from reference TRBV14 and TRBJ2-5): EAGVTQFPSHSVIEKGQTVTLRCDPISGHDNLYWYRRVMGKEIKFLLHFVKESKQDESGMPNNRFLAERTGGTYSTLKVQPAELEDSGVYFCASSPNGETQYFGPGTRLLVL.

This clonotype was seen repeatedly, ten times or more. This rearrangement joins TRBV12-3 or TRBV12-4 to TRBJ2-6, with 10 bases fitting TRBD1. J was trimmed by 0 bases and V by 6 bases; bases with no gene match: 8. This CDR3 has 18 amino acids. CDR3 amino acids: CASSHRDRGVSGANVLTF. CDR3 in DNA: TGTGCCAGCAGCCACCGGGACAGGGGCGTCTCTGGGGCCAACGTCCTGACTTTC.

At least ten counts were recorded for this clonotype. The chain recombines TRBV4-2 with TRBJ1-5; unclear D gene. The germline gives CDR1 LGHNA, CDR2 YNFKEQ. This CDR3 comprises 13 residues. Between the trimmed V and J ends, which lost 0 bases and 6 bases, there was a span of 6 bases. DNA for the CDR3: TGTGCCAGCAGCCAAGATCGGGGTCAGCCCCAGCATTTT. Protein sequence: CASSQDRGQPQHF.

This clonotype was seen at least ten times. The chain joins TRBV5-1 to TRBJ1-5, with D unclear. The CDR3 consists of 13 residues. CDR1 SGHRS and CDR2 YFSETQ come from the germline V gene. V gave up 2 bases and J gave up 7 bases, with 10 bases separating them. DNA for the CDR3: TGCGCCAGCAGCTTAGCTGCCGGGCAGCCCCAGCATTTT. Encoded protein: CASSLAAGQPQHF.

This clonotype was seen many times. The chain couples TRBV25-1 to TRBJ2-7; TRBD2 agrees at 8 bases. Germline values: CDR1 MGHDK, CDR2 SYGVNS. Trimming removed 6 bases from V and 3 bases from J; junction bases left unmatched: 10. The CDR3 covers 15 residues. As DNA, the CDR3 is TGTGCCAGCAGCCCCTCTAGCGGGCTAAACTACGAGCAGTACTTC. It yields the protein CASSPSSGLNYEQYF.

At least ten counts were recorded for this clonotype. This CDR3 is CASSYEREVKETQYF. The CDR3 DNA follows: TGTGCCAGCAGTTACGAGCGGGAGGTCAAAGAGACCCAGTACTTC. The chain is built from TRBV12-3 or TRBV12-4 and TRBJ2-5; 9 positions match TRBD2. Trimming removed 4 bases from V and 3 bases from J; junction bases left unmatched: 6. CDR3 length: 15 amino acids.

This clonotype was detected a few times. V gene TRBV6-2 or TRBV6-3 combines with J gene TRBJ2-7; 14 nucleotides agree with TRBD2. The V and J ends lost 6 bases and 2 bases, in that order; junction bases with no gene match: 6. CDR1 is MNHEY and CDR2 is SVGEGT in the germline V gene. The CDR3 runs 16 residues. For the CDR3, the DNA is TGTGCCAGCAGCGGGACTAGCGGGAGATGGGCCTACGAGCAGTACTTC. Amino acids: CASSGTSGRWAYEQYF.

This clonotype was seen repeatedly, ten times or more. The J gene is TRBJ2-7, the V gene TRBV7-8; either TRBD1 or TRBD2 may fit D (6 bases each). The CDR3 is made up of 16 amino acids. The V end was cut by 5 bases, the J end by 0 bases, with 17 bases between. The V gene's germline CDR1 is SGHVS and CDR2 FQNEAQ. CDR3 in DNA: TGTGCCAGCAGCCCCAGAGGGGGACTGATCTCCTACGAGCAGTACTTC. Its translation: CASSPRGGLISYEQYF.

This clonotype turned up a few times. V is TRBV28 and J is TRBJ1-2; D gene unclear. Germline values: CDR1 MDHEN, CDR2 SYDVKM. The CDR3 totals 12 residues. The V gene lost 3 bases and the J gene lost 8 bases, with 10 bases spanning the gap. CDR3 sequence: CASSFKEYGYTF. As DNA, the CDR3 is TGTGCCAGCAGTTTCAAGGAATACGGCTACACCTTC.

There are many counts of this clonotype. The chain is built from TRBV27 and TRBJ1-2, with TRBD1 matching 7 bases. V shed 5 bases, J shed 4 bases, and the junction held 7 bases outside the gene matches. Looked up from germline, CDR1 is MNHEY and CDR2 is SMNVEV (reference sequence). The CDR3 has 14 amino acids. The CDR3 region is CASSPQGGLYGYTF. The DNA of the CDR3 is TGTGCCAGCAGTCCTCAGGGGGGACTCTATGGCTACACCTTC.

This clonotype was recorded at least ten times. The genes are TRBV27 and TRBJ1-1; possibly TRBD1 for D (5 bases). The V and J ends lost 3 bases and 4 bases respectively, with 15 bases between them. Germline V gives CDR1 MNHEY, CDR2 SMNVEV (reference sequence). The CDR3 sequence is 15 residues long. As DNA, the CDR3 is TGTGCCAGCAGTTTCGGGTCTCCTGGGGGCACTGAAGCTTTCTTT. It specifies CASSFGSPGGTEAFF.

The table lists this clonotype with many counts. The chain carries TRBV12-3 or TRBV12-4 and TRBJ2-7; D is unclear. The CDR3 extends over 16 amino acids. With 1 base removed from V and 3 bases from J, the gap between germline ends came to 16 bases. The chain's CDR3 is CASSLGSGRVFYEQYF. For the CDR3, the DNA is TGTGCCAGCAGTTTAGGTAGTGGTAGGGTATTCTACGAGCAGTACTTC.

This clonotype has ten or more counts. The chain links TRBV7-2 to TRBJ1-2; D not resolved. The V gene lost 2 bases and the J gene lost 0 bases, with 13 bases spanning the gap. Germline values: CDR1 SGHTA, CDR2 FQGNSA. The CDR3 consists of 16 residues. The chain's CDR3 is CASSLNLQSSNYGYTF. The CDR3 DNA is TGTGCCAGCAGCTTAAACCTCCAGTCCTCTAACTATGGCTACACCTTC. Full variable domain (missing parts from reference TRBV7-2 and TRBJ1-2): GAGVSQSPSNKVTEKGKDVELRCDPISGHTALYWYRQSLGQGLEFLIYFQGNSAPDKSGLPSDRFSAERTGGSVSTLTIQRTQQEDSAVYLCASSLNLQSSNYGYTFGSGTRLTVV.

This clonotype was counted at least ten times. This chain links TRBV28 with TRBJ2-6; the D gene could be TRBD1 or TRBD2 (5 bases each). The CDR3 length is 16 residues. Germline CDR1 MDHEN, CDR2 SYDVKM. Trimming cost V 3 bases and J 2 bases, with 11 bases left between them. In nucleotides, the CDR3 is TGTGCCAGCAGTTTCGGCCTGGGGGCTGGGGCCAACGTCCTGACTTTC. Translating it yields CASSFGLGAGANVLTF.